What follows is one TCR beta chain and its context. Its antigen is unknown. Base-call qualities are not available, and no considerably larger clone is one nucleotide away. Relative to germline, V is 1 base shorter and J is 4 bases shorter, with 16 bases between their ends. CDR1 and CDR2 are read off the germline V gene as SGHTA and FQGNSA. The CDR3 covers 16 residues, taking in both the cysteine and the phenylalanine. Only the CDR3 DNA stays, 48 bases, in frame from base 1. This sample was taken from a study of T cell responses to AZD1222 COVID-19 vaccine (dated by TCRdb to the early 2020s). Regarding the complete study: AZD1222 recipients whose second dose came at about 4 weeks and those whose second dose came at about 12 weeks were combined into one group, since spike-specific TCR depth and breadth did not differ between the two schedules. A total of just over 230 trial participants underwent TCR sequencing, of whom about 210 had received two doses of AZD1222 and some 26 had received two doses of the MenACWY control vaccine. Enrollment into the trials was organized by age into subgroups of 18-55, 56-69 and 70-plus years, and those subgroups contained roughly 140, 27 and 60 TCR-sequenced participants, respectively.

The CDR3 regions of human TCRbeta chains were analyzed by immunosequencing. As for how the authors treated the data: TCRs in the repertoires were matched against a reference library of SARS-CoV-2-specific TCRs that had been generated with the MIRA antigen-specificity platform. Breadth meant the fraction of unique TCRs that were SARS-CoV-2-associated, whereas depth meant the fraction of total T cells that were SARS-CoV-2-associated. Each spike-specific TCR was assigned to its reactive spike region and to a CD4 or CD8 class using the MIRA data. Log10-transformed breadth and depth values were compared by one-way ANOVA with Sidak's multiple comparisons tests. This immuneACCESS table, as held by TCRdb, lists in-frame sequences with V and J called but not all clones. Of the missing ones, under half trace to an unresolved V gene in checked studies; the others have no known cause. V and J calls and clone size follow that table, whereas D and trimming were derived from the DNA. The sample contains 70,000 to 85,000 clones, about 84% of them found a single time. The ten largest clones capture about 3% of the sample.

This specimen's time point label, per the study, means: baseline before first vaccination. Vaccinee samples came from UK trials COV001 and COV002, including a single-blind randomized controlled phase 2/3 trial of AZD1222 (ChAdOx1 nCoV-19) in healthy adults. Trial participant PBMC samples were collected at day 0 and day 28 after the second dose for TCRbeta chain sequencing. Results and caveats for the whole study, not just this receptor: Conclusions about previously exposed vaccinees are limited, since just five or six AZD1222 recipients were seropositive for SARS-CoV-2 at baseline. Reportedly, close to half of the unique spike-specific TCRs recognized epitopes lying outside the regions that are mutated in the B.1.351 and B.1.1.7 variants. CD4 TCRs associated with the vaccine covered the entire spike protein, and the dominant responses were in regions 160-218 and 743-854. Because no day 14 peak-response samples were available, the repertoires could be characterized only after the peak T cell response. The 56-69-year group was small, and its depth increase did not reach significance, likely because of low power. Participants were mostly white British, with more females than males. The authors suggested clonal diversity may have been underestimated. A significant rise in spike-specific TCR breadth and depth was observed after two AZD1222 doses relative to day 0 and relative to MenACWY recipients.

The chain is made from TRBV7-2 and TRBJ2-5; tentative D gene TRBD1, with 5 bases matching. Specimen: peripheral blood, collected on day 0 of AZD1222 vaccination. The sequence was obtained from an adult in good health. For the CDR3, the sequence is CASSLEGYIGSETQYF. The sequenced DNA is TGTGCCAGCAGCTTAGAGGGGTATATTGGGTCAGAGACCCAGTACTTC. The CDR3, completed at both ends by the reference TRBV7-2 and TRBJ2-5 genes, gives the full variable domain GAGVSQSPSNKVTEKGKDVELRCDPISGHTALYWYRQSLGQGLEFLIYFQGNSAPDKSGLPSDRFSAERTGGSVSTLTIQRTQQEDSAVYLCASSLEGYIGSETQYFGPGTRLLVL.